This T cell receptor (beta chain) was identified in a study of cytomegalovirus exposure and HLA in healthy donors. General study results and limits: CMV serostatus was the only recorded immune exposure for donors.

PCR used 60 Vbeta primers and 13 Jbeta primers. Some clones are missing from TCRdb's copy, which holds only in-frame ones; the method was immunoSEQ multiplex PCR. The sample lists some 180,000 clones, approximately 90% occurring once. A remark on this clone: What it recognizes is unknown.

The sample was PBMCs. This clonotype originated in a boy aged 2 to 10 in good health and CMV-seronegative.

CDR3 sequence (DNA): TGTGCCAGCAGTTACGGGGGAGGGGGTCAGCCCCAGCATTTT. Translating gives CASSYGGGGQPQHF. V and J are TRBV6-5 and TRBJ1-5; D is perhaps TRBD1 (6 bases). Trimming removed 2 bases at V and 6 bases at J, with 11 bases between. CDR3 size: 14 residues. The germline V gene encodes CDR1 MNHEY and CDR2 SVGAGI.